Here is one T cell receptor (beta chain) with its context. Antigen unknown. These data belong to a study of post-analysis software for immune sequencing data. Study-level background: The disease courses covered relapsing-remitting, secondary progressive and progressive-relapsing multiple sclerosis. Regarding the study as a whole: Four or five TRBV segments, including TRBV5-6, TRBV5-1 and TRBV20-1, were more frequent in patients than controls. Normalized Chao1 diversity in multiple sclerosis patients fell significantly below that of controls.

This CDR3 has 15 residues. Germline assignment: CDR1 SEHNR and CDR2 FQNEAQ (reference sequence). The V and J ends lost 0 bases and 1 base respectively, with 6 bases between them. Prepared libraries of TCR beta cDNA carried unique molecular identifiers. Each CDR3 protein gets one entry after TCRdb re-called the PCR reads with MiXCR. The sample has about 540,000 distinct CDR3 sequences; 30% to 40% are singletons. V is TRBV7-9 and J is TRBJ2-2; no reliable D call. The sample comprised blood. This clonotype was obtained from a girl aged 2-17 years with multiple sclerosis. DNA for the CDR3: TGTGCCAGCAGCTTAGCCCCCGTGAACACCGGGGAGCTGTTTTTT. Amino acid sequence: CASSLAPVNTGELFF.